This T cell receptor beta chain was sequenced during a study of blood T cells in healthy people across ages. Then a second PCR, running about 6 to 12 cycles, was carried out with a sample-barcoded 5' primer and a J-beta primer mix. TCRdb re-called the 5' RACE reads with MiXCR, one entry per CDR3 protein. Found here are around 850,000 distinct CDR3 sequences, 36% of them singletons; the top ten hold 10% to 15%. This clonotype was detected only a few times. Peripheral blood, 9.5 to 10 milliliters per donor, was collected. The clonotype was recovered from a man between 18 and 29 years old in good health. Sequencing used blood.

CDR3 protein: CAISEDRDTDTQYF. In DNA, the CDR3 is TGTGCCATCAGTGAAGACCGCGACACAGATACGCAGTATTTT. The V gene is TRBV10-3, the J gene TRBJ2-3; unclear D gene. This CDR3 contains 14 residues. V lost 3 bases and J 2 bases, leaving 9 bases between the germline ends. CDR1 and CDR2 from the germline V gene are ENHRY and SYGVKD.